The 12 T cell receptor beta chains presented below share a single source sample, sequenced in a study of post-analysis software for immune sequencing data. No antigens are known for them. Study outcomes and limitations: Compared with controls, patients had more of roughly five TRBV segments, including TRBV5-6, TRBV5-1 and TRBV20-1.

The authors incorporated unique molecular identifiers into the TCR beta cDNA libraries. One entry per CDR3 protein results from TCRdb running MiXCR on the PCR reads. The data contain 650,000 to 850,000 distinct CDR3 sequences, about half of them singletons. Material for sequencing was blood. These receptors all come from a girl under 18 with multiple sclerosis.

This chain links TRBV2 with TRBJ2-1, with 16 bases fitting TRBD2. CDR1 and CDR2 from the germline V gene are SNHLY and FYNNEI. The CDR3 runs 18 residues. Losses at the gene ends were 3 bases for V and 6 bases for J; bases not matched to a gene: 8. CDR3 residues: CASSEEGLAGGPGNEQFF. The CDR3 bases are TGTGCCAGCAGTGAGGAGGGACTAGCGGGAGGGCCGGGCAATGAGCAGTTCTTC.

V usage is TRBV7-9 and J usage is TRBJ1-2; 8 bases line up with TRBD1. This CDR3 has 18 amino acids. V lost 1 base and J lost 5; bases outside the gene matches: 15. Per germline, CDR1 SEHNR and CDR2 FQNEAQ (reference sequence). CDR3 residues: CASSLVGGRGPSRYGYTF. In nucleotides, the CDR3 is TGTGCCAGCAGCTTAGTAGGGGGCAGGGGGCCTTCTAGGTATGGCTACACCTTC.

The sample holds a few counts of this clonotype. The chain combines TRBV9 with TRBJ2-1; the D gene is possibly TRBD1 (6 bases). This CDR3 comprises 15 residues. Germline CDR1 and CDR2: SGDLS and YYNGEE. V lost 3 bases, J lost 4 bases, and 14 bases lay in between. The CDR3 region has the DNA TGTGCCAGCAGCGCCCCGGGACACCCGTACAATGAGCAGTTCTTC. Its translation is CASSAPGHPYNEQFF.

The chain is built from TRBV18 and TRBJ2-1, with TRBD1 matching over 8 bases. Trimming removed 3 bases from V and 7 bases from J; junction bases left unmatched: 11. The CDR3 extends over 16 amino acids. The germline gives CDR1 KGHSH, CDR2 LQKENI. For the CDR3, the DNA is TGTGCCAGCTCACCGGCAGGGGGCGCCCGGGGGAATGAGCAGTTCTTC. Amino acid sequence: CASSPAGGARGNEQFF.

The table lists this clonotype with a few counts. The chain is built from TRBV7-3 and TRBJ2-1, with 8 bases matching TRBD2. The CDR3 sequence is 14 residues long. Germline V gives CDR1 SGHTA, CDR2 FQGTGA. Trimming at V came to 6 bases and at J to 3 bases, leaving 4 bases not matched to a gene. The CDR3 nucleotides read TGTGCCAGCAGTGCGACTAGCGACTACAATGAGCAGTTCTTC. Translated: CASSATSDYNEQFF.

In DNA, the CDR3 is TGTGCCAGCAGCTTAGACCGGATATATGGCTACACCTTC. It encodes CASSLDRIYGYTF. V gene TRBV7-2 combines with J gene TRBJ1-2; D is uncertain. Trimming removed 1 base at V and 5 bases at J, with 8 bases between. There are 13 residues in the CDR3. Germline V gene sequence: CDR1 SGHTA, CDR2 FQGNSA.

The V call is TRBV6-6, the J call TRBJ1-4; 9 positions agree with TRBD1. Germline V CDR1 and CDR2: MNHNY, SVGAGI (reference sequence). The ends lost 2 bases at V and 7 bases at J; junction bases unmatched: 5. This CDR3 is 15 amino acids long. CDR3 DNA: TGTGCCAGCAGTTACGGGGGGACAGGGAGTGAAAAACTGTTTTTT. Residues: CASSYGGTGSEKLFF.

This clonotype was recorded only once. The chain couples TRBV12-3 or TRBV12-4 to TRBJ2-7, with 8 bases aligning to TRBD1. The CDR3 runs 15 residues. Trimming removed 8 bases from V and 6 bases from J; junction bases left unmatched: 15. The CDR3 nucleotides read TGTGCCAGCCGAAAGGGGGAACAGGGGGACGGCGAGCAGTACTTC. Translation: CASRKGEQGDGEQYF.

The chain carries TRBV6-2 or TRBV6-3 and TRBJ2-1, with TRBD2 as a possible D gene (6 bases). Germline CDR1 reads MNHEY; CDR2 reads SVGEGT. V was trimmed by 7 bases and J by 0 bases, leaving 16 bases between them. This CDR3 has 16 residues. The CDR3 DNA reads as TGTGCCAGCACTTTGGGTACCGGGAGCTCCTACAATGAGCAGTTCTTC. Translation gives CASTLGTGSSYNEQFF.

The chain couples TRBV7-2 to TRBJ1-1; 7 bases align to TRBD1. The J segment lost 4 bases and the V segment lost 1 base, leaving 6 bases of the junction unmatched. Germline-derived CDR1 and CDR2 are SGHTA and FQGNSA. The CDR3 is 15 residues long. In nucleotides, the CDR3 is TGTGCCAGCAGCTTAGTACAGGGGATCCCCACTGAAGCTTTCTTT. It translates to CASSLVQGIPTEAFF. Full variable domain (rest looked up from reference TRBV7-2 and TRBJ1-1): GAGVSQSPSNKVTEKGKDVELRCDPISGHTALYWYRQSLGQGLEFLIYFQGNSAPDKSGLPSDRFSAERTGGSVSTLTIQRTQQEDSAVYLCASSLVQGIPTEAFFGQGTRLTVV.

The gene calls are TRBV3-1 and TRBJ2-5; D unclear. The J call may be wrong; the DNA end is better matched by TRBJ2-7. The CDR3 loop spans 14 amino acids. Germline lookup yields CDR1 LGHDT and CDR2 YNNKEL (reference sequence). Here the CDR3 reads CASSPIDGAYEQYF. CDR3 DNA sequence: TGTGCCAGCAGCCCGATCGACGGAGCCTACGAGCAGTACTTC.

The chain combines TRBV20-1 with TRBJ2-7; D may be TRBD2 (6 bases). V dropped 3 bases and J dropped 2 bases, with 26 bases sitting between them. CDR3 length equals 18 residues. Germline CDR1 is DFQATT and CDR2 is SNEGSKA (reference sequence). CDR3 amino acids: CSARGGGVPGVRPYEQYF. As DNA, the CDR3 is TGCAGTGCTAGGGGGGGTGGAGTTCCGGGGGTAAGACCCTACGAGCAGTACTTC.